This T cell receptor (beta chain) was sequenced in a study of T cell responses to AZD1222 COVID-19 vaccine. Study information: Second-dose timings of about 4 or about 12 weeks were pooled. Overall study findings and caveats: Repertoires were collected only later (after the peak T cell response had occurred). Of spike-specific TCRs, nearly half reportedly target regions left unmutated in variants. Just five or six AZD1222 recipients tested seropositive at baseline.

The CDR3 spans 13 residues. Trimming removed 7 bases from V and 3 bases from J; junction bases left unmatched: 4. Sequenced by immunoSEQ multiplex PCR; TCRdb stores in-frame clones only, minus some. The table has about 120,000 clones, roughly 91% seen once. Worth noting for this clone: Its antigen is as yet unknown.

V is TRBV12-3 or TRBV12-4 and J is TRBJ2-3, with TRBD2 identical over 7 bases. This receptor was taken from an adult in good health. The sample in question was peripheral blood, obtained on day 0 of AZD1222 vaccination. The DNA of the CDR3 is TGTGCCAGCACTAGCGGAGAGACAGATACGCAGTATTTT. Its protein is CASTSGETDTQYF.